These 28 T cell receptor beta chains came from one sample sequenced in a study of T cell responses to AZD1222 COVID-19 vaccine. Using immunoSEQ multiplex PCR, the repertoire was profiled, and TCRdb retains in-frame clones only, with some absent. The sample holds about 130,000 clones, 70% to 90% seen once. The sample was peripheral blood, taken on day 0 of AZD1222 vaccination. The origin of the receptors is an adult in good health.

This clone was observed a handful of times. The chain carries TRBV7-9 and TRBJ2-3; D not resolved. Germline V gives CDR1 SEHNR, CDR2 FQNEAQ (reference sequence). CDR3 length: 14 residues. The V and J ends lost 3 bases and 2 bases respectively, with 9 bases between them. CDR3 sequence reads: CASSFGLNTDTQYF. The CDR3 nucleotides read TGTGCCAGCAGCTTTGGGCTAAACACAGATACGCAGTATTTT. Variable domain in full (rest from reference TRBV7-9 and TRBJ2-3): DTGVSQNPRHKITKRGQNVTFRCDPISEHNRLYWYRQTLGQGPEFLTYFQNEAQLEKSRLLSDRFSAERPKGSFSTLEIQRTEQGDSAMYLCASSFGLNTDTQYFGPGTRLTVL.

CDR3 amino acids: CASSLVGGGYEQYF. The CDR3 DNA sequence: TGTGCCAGCAGCTTAGTCGGAGGAGGCTACGAGCAGTACTTC. V gene TRBV7-9 combines with J gene TRBJ2-7, with D possibly TRBD2 on 5 matching bases. The CDR3 runs to 14 residues. V was cut by 1 base and J by 3 bases, with 10 bases left in between. Germline CDR1 and CDR2: SEHNR and FQNEAQ (reference sequence).

The chain combines TRBV28 with TRBJ1-4; 11 nucleotides align to TRBD1. The J segment lost 6 bases and the V segment lost 6 bases, leaving 9 bases of the junction unmatched. The germline CDR1 and CDR2 sequences are MDHEN and SYDVKM. The CDR3 is made up of 16 amino acids. In DNA, the CDR3 is TGTGCCAGCAGAGGACAGGGGGCTTTCATGGATGAAAAACTGTTTTTT. It codes for CASRGQGAFMDEKLFF.

The CDR3 sequence is CASSLDRANYGYTF. The CDR3 DNA reads TGTGCCAGCAGCCTCGACAGGGCTAACTATGGCTACACCTTC. The V and J genes are TRBV7-9 and TRBJ1-2; 7 nucleotides match TRBD1. The CDR3 contains 14 residues. Germline CDR1 is SEHNR and CDR2 is FQNEAQ (reference sequence). Trimming took 5 bases from V and 0 from J; bases not matched to a gene: 3.

V gene TRBV27 combines with J gene TRBJ1-6; 7 bases line up with TRBD1. This CDR3 is 13 amino acids long. V shed 9 bases, J shed 7 bases, and the junction held 6 bases outside the gene matches. Germline CDR1 is MNHEY and CDR2 is SMNVEV (reference sequence). The CDR3 is CASNQGGNSPLHF. CDR3 nucleotide sequence: TGTGCCAGTAACCAGGGGGGCAATTCACCCCTCCACTTT.

The V and J genes are TRBV1 and TRBJ1-5. TRBV1 is a pseudogene segment. CDR3 length equals 16 residues. CDR3 DNA: TGCACCAGCATCAAAAGAGGGACCCTTAGCAATCAGCCCCAGCATTTT. This codes for CTSIKRGTLSNQPQHF.

This clone was detected once. The chain combines TRBV27 with TRBJ1-4; TRBD1 agrees at 7 bases. The CDR3 is made up of 15 amino acids. Germline V CDR1 and CDR2: MNHEY, SMNVEV (reference sequence). Trimming removed 5 bases from V and 0 bases from J; junction bases left unmatched: 3. This CDR3 is CASSLGQATNEKLFF. CDR3 nucleotide sequence: TGTGCCAGCAGTCTTGGACAGGCAACTAATGAAAAACTGTTTTTT.

The chain uses TRBV7-2 and TRBJ2-7; weak D call: TRBD1 (6 bases). Trimming cost V 4 bases and J 0 bases, with 10 bases left between them. Germline loops: CDR1 SGHTA, CDR2 FQGNSA. CDR3 length equals 14 residues. Written as DNA, the CDR3 is TGTGCCAGCAGCTCTCAGGGGAACTCCTACGAGCAGTACTTC. Its translation: CASSSQGNSYEQYF.

The chain has TRBV3-1 (or the pseudogene TRBV3-2) and TRBJ2-5; D gene uncertain. CDR1 is LGHDT and CDR2 is YNNKEL in the germline V gene (reference sequence). The CDR3 is 12 residues long. Trimming shortened V by 0 bases and J by 8 bases, and 7 bases separated the two germline ends. CDR3 region: CASSQDLGTQYF. For the CDR3, the DNA is TGTGCCAGCAGCCAAGACCTGGGAACCCAGTACTTC.

The chain has TRBV7-9 and TRBJ2-3, with unresolved D. The CDR3 length is 12 residues. The germline V and J ends were trimmed by 7 bases and 3 bases, with 8 bases remaining between them. Per the germline V gene, CDR1 is SEHNR and CDR2 is FQNEAQ (reference sequence). The CDR3 loop reads CASTDLTDTQYF. In DNA, the CDR3 is TGTGCCAGCACCGACCTTACAGATACGCAGTATTTT.

V usage is TRBV18 and J usage is TRBJ1-1; 9 bases align to TRBD1. The CDR3 contains 16 residues. V lost 2 bases and J lost 1; bases outside the gene matches: 5. In germline, CDR1 is KGHSH, CDR2 LQKENI. As DNA, the CDR3 is TGTGCCAGCTCACCATGGACAGGGGATACGAACACTGAAGCTTTCTTT. Its translation: CASSPWTGDTNTEAFF.

The genes are TRBV7-2 and TRBJ1-1; 7 positions match TRBD1. V shed 2 bases and J 3 bases; nucleotides not matched to a gene: 9. The CDR3 has 16 residues. CDR1 is SGHTA, CDR2 FQGNSA, per germline. In DNA, the CDR3 is TGTGCCAGCAGCTTACCAGGGGGTCCGCTACACACTGAAGCTTTCTTT. This encodes CASSLPGGPLHTEAFF.

This CDR3 is CASSEAGTGLNSPLHF. Written as DNA, the CDR3 is TGTGCCAGCAGTGAGGCCGGGACAGGGCTTAATTCACCCCTCCACTTT. The chain carries TRBV25-1 and TRBJ1-6; the match to TRBD1 covers 9 bases. Germline V lookup: CDR1 MGHDK, CDR2 SYGVNS. This CDR3 contains 16 residues. Trimming at V came to 3 bases and at J to 6 bases, leaving 6 bases not matched to a gene. Combining the CDR3 with reference TRBV25-1 and TRBJ1-6 gives the whole variable domain EADIYQTPRYLVIGTGKKITLECSQTMGHDKMYWYQQDPGMELHLIHYSYGVNSTEKGDLSSESTVSRIRTEHFPLTLESARPSHTSQYLCASSEAGTGLNSPLHFGNGTRLTVT.

This chain joins TRBV5-1 and TRBJ1-1, with 8 nucleotides matching TRBD1. The CDR3 is 14 residues long. Germline-derived CDR1 and CDR2 are SGHRS and YFSETQ. The junction had 4 bases not matched to a gene; V was cut back by 1 base and J by 5 bases. The CDR3 coding sequence is TGCGCCAGCAGCTTGTTGGACAGGGATACTGAAGCTTTCTTT. Residues: CASSLLDRDTEAFF.

This clone was seen once. The genes are TRBV16 and TRBJ2-1; D gene unclear. There are 14 residues in the CDR3. The germline CDR1 and CDR2 sequences are KGHSY and FQNENV. Trimming pared 2 bases from V and 9 bases from J, leaving 14 bases between. The CDR3 spells CASSQGPGFGEQFF. The CDR3 DNA reads TGTGCCAGCAGCCAAGGCCCAGGATTCGGTGAGCAGTTCTTC.

Of note for this clone: The junction shows a germline mismatch at one end, possibly a read error. The chain links TRBV4-1 to TRBJ1-4; the match to TRBD1 covers 10 bases. Germline values: CDR1 MGHRA, CDR2 YSYEKL. The CDR3 sequence is 13 residues long. CDR3 in amino acids: CASSQIDRGRPIF. CDR3 coding DNA: TGCGCCAGCAGCCAGATCGACAGGGGGCGGCCGATTTTT.

J is TRBJ2-1 and V is TRBV28, with D possibly being TRBD1 (6 bases). Germline CDR1 MDHEN, CDR2 SYDVKM. V lost 3 bases, J lost 5 bases, and 17 bases lay in between. The CDR3 has 16 residues. Here the CDR3 DNA reads TGTGCCAGCAGTTTTAGCGAGGTAACAGGGAACAATGAGCAGTTCTTC. Translating it yields CASSFSEVTGNNEQFF.

This chain joins TRBV7-3 and TRBJ2-3, with 12 bases that match TRBD2. Trimming took 0 bases from V and 0 from J; bases not matched to a gene: 4. CDR1 and CDR2 from the germline V gene are SGHTA and FQGTGA. The CDR3 sequence is 18 residues long. The CDR3 region is CASSLTRTSGTSTDTQYF. CDR3 DNA: TGTGCCAGCAGCTTAACGAGGACTAGCGGGACTAGCACAGATACGCAGTATTTT. Combining the CDR3 with reference TRBV7-3 and TRBJ2-3 gives the whole variable domain GAGVSQTPSNKVTEKGKYVELRCDPISGHTALYWYRQSLGQGPEFLIYFQGTGAADDSGLPNDRFFAVRPEGSVSTLKIQRTERGDSAVYLCASSLTRTSGTSTDTQYFGPGTRLTVL.

The chain carries TRBV5-1 and TRBJ2-6, with D perhaps matching TRBD2 (6 bases). Deletions cut 4 bases from V and 0 bases from J, with 11 bases between. Germline values: CDR1 SGHRS, CDR2 YFSETQ. The CDR3 has 16 residues. The CDR3 loop reads CASSTGLYSGANVLTF. The CDR3 DNA is TGCGCCAGCAGCACGGGACTTTACTCTGGGGCCAACGTCCTGACTTTC.

The gene calls are TRBV18 and TRBJ1-5; TRBD1 aligns across 9 bases. V lost 5 bases and J lost 1; bases outside the gene matches: 3. CDR3 length: 15 residues. In germline, CDR1 is KGHSH, CDR2 LQKENI. The CDR3 is CASSRGQGSNQPQHF. CDR3 bases: TGTGCCAGCTCAAGGGGACAGGGAAGCAATCAGCCCCAGCATTTT.

This clone has just one count. This sequence joins TRBV6-4 and TRBJ2-6; possibly TRBD1 for D (6 bases). The V gene's germline CDR1 is MRHNA and CDR2 SNTAGT. The CDR3 runs to 18 residues. Trimming removed 0 bases at V and 2 bases at J, with 14 bases between. DNA of the CDR3: TGTGCCAGCAGTGACTCTGCGATGAACAGGGCTGGGGCCAACGTCCTGACTTTC. This gives the protein CASSDSAMNRAGANVLTF.

This chain joins TRBV14 and TRBJ1-1, with D unclear. The CDR3 extends over 13 amino acids. The germline V gene has CDR1 SGHDN and CDR2 FVKESK. V lost 3 bases, J lost 5 bases, and 10 bases lay in between. CDR3 loop: CASSHLAGTEAFF. In DNA, the CDR3 is TGTGCCAGCAGCCACCTCGCAGGTACTGAAGCTTTCTTT.

The V call is TRBV5-1, the J call TRBJ1-6; weak D call: TRBD1 (5 bases). There are 15 residues in the CDR3. Trimming pared 0 bases from V and 10 bases from J, leaving 14 bases between. The V gene's germline CDR1 is SGHRS and CDR2 YFSETQ. The CDR3 DNA reads as TGCGCCAGCAGCTTGGTTGAGGGGATCAGCTCACCCCTCCACTTT. Its protein is CASSLVEGISSPLHF.

Points on this clone: The same CDR3 can be traced to other DNA sequences in this sample. The chain carries TRBV6-4 and TRBJ2-3; TRBD2 agrees at 7 bases. Per germline, CDR1 MRHNA and CDR2 SNTAGT. V was pared by 4 bases and J by 0 bases, with 1 base of the junction left unmatched. The CDR3 is 14 amino acids. The CDR3 is CASSAAGSTDTQYF. The CDR3 nucleotides read TGTGCCAGCAGTGCAGCGGGAAGCACAGATACGCAGTATTTT.

The V and J genes are TRBV9 and TRBJ1-4, with D possibly matching TRBD1 (6 bases). The CDR3 length is 16 residues. Trimming took off 0 bases at V and 1 base at J, with 10 bases between the two ends. Per the germline V gene, CDR1 is SGDLS and CDR2 is YYNGEE. CDR3 protein: CASSVGAGVTNEKLFF. CDR3 nucleotides: TGTGCCAGCAGCGTAGGGGCAGGGGTAACTAATGAAAAACTGTTTTTT.

The gene calls are TRBV28 and TRBJ1-3; the D is unclear. Germline V gene sequence: CDR1 MDHEN, CDR2 SYDVKM. This CDR3 is built from 12 residues. V was clipped by 6 bases and J by 4 bases, with 7 bases between them. The CDR3 spells CASRISGNTIYF. CDR3 bases: TGTGCCAGCAGAATCTCAGGAAACACCATATATTTT.

The rearrangement uses TRBV6-5 and TRBJ1-2; D gene unclear. Germline CDR1 reads MNHEY; CDR2 reads SVGAGI. Trimming removed 6 bases from V and 8 bases from J, with 16 bases in between. The CDR3 sequence is 13 residues long. In DNA, the CDR3 is TGTGCCAGCAGCATTGCCCTCGCGGGGGGCTACACCTTC. This codes for CASSIALAGGYTF.

This chain links TRBV30 with TRBJ1-5; D is perhaps TRBD1 (6 bases). There are 14 residues in the CDR3. Germline V CDR1 and CDR2: GTSNPN, SVGIG (reference sequence). The V end was cut by 4 bases, the J end by 3 bases, with 13 bases between. CDR3: CAWIPRGINQPQHF. In DNA, the CDR3 is TGTGCCTGGATACCCAGGGGAATCAATCAGCCCCAGCATTTT.